This TCR beta chain appears in the sequencing data of a study of T-cell memory formation after mild COVID-19. The V segment lost 5 bases and the J segment 1 base; nucleotides outside the gene matches: 5. The germline V gene encodes CDR1 MNHEY and CDR2 SVGAGI. The CDR3 extends over 16 amino acids. Sample barcodes and UMIs were carried by the TCR alpha and TCR beta cDNA libraries that 5'RACE generated with constant-segment primers. TCRdb itself ran the 5' RACE reads through MiXCR, one entry per CDR3 protein. The sample yields 120,000 to 150,000 distinct CDR3 sequences, 15% to 20% seen once. The study's findings and limits: Second-wave clones that peaked on day 37 lacked confirmed SARS-CoV-2 specificity. CD4+ contracting clones lay mainly in CM and EM, CD8+ ones in EMRA. Memory sampled before infection contained some responding clones, suggesting cross-reactive memory joined.

This clonotype turned up a few times. As yet, its antigen is unknown. The specimen was PBMCs or a T cell subset sorted from them (not recorded which). The chain carries TRBV6-5 and TRBJ2-2, with TRBD1 identical over 9 bases. The clonotype originates from an adult woman who had mild COVID-19 (a few samples of this study predate the infection). Cell type and time point are not known. The chain's CDR3 is CASSPTGGKNTGELFF. The CDR3 nucleotides are TGTGCCAGCAGTCCGACAGGGGGGAAGAACACCGGGGAGCTGTTTTTT.